These 26 T cell receptor beta chains were all obtained from the same sample, sequenced in a study of CXCR3-negative and CXCR3-positive naive CD8 T cells. The study, taken as a whole, reports: TRB CDR3s of CXCR3-positive naive cells were more hydrophobic than those of CXCR3-negative naive cells.

Carrying UMI labels, the TRB cDNA libraries were prepared through 5' RACE. From the 5' RACE reads, TCRdb lists one entry per CDR3 protein and no DNA. The sample table includes about 84,000 distinct CDR3 sequences. The antigens of these receptors remain unknown. The sample comprised naive CXCR3+ CD8+ T cells from blood. This sample's subset: CD45RO-CCR7+CD27+CD95- naive CD8+ T cells expressing CXCR3 (TNR3+). The receptors shown here come from a human donor in good health. Some clones in this sample may be carry-over from other donors' samples.

The chain combines TRBV7-9 with TRBJ1-1; no DNA is available, so the TRBD1 call from TCRdb remains unchecked. The CDR3 runs to 16 residues. In germline, CDR1 is SEHNR, CDR2 FQNEAQ (reference sequence). CDR3 region: CASSFTGTAMNTEAFF.

The chain has TRBV28 and TRBJ2-3; TCRdb lists TRBD1, though no DNA is available to test this call. From germline, CDR1 is MDHEN and CDR2 SYDVKM. The CDR3 length is 15 residues. The chain's CDR3 is CASSPRDRSTDTQYF. Using reference TRBV28 and TRBJ2-3 for the parts outside the CDR3, the full variable domain is DVKVTQSSRYLVKRTGEKVFLECVQDMDHENMFWYRQDPGLGLRLIYFSYDVKMKEKGDIPEGYSVSREKKERFSLILESASTNQTSMYLCASSPRDRSTDTQYFGPGTRLTVL.

The gene calls are TRBV7-3 and TRBJ2-2; TCRdb lists TRBD1, though no DNA is available to test this call. The CDR3 contains 16 residues. Germline loops: CDR1 SGHTA, CDR2 FQGTGA. The CDR3: CASSWVGQEGTGELFF.

This chain links TRBV6-9 with TRBJ2-3. This CDR3 is 16 amino acids long. The V gene's germline CDR1 is MNHGY and CDR2 SVAAGI. The CDR3 region is CASSSSKTWGTDTQYF.

CDR3 residues: CASSTPPGSSYNEQFF. The rearrangement joins TRBV6-2 or TRBV6-3 to TRBJ2-1; TCRdb designates TRBD2, a call that cannot be tested without DNA. There are 16 residues in the CDR3. Looked up from germline, CDR1 is MNHEY and CDR2 is SVGEGT.

The J gene is TRBJ2-5, the V gene TRBV14; with no DNA, the TCRdb D assignment of TRBD1 cannot be verified. CDR1 and CDR2 (germline): SGHDN, FVKESK. The CDR3 sequence is 15 residues long. Here the CDR3 reads CASSQDPPPRETQYF.

This sequence joins TRBV6-5 and TRBJ2-5; as DNA is missing, the TRBD2 call by TCRdb cannot be tested. Germline V gene data show CDR1 as MNHEY and CDR2 as SVGAGI. The CDR3 has 15 amino acids. The CDR3 is CASKWREGRGETQYF.

V and J are TRBV28 and TRBJ2-7; TCRdb's D call, TRBD1, is unchecked because there is no DNA. Germline loops: CDR1 MDHEN, CDR2 SYDVKM. There are 14 residues in the CDR3. The CDR3: CASSPRDRVKEQYF.

The V and J genes are TRBV7-3 and TRBJ2-1; there is no DNA to check the TCRdb D call of TRBD1. The CDR3 has 15 residues. Germline V gene data show CDR1 as SGHTA and CDR2 as FQGTGA. CDR3 loop: CASSLGTYSYNEQFF.

This chain joins TRBV6-1 and TRBJ2-3. This CDR3 has 12 amino acids. CDR1 and CDR2 from the germline V gene are MNHNS and SASEGT. CDR3 region: CASMTGTDTQYF.

V is TRBV14 and J is TRBJ2-1; checking the TCRdb D call of TRBD2 is not possible without DNA. The CDR3 runs 16 residues. CDR1 is SGHDN, CDR2 FVKESK, per germline. This CDR3 is CASSQGSAGPYNEQFF.

J is TRBJ2-7 and V is TRBV18; TCRdb names TRBD2, which stays unverified in the absence of DNA. The CDR3 covers 15 residues. The germline V gene has CDR1 KGHSH and CDR2 LQKENI. CDR3 protein: CASSLVAMPYDEQYF.

The chain carries TRBV9 and TRBJ1-2. Germline V gives CDR1 SGDLS, CDR2 YYNGEE. The CDR3 totals 14 residues. The CDR3 loop is CASSVQVGEDGYTF.

The rearrangement joins TRBV14 to TRBJ2-3; TCRdb gives TRBD2 as the D gene, but with no DNA this cannot be confirmed. Germline V gives CDR1 SGHDN, CDR2 FVKESK. The CDR3 covers 17 residues. CDR3 region: CASSQGLAGVWTDTQYF.

Here the CDR3 reads CASSQGGTDLRRYNEQFF. The rearrangement links TRBV3-1 to TRBJ2-1; as DNA is missing, the TRBD1 call by TCRdb cannot be tested. Looked up from germline, CDR1 is LGHDT and CDR2 is YNNKEL (reference sequence). This CDR3 has 18 residues.

The chain is built from TRBV29-1 and TRBJ2-1; TCRdb's D call of TRBD1 is untestable without DNA. From germline, CDR1 is SQVTM and CDR2 ANQGSEA. The CDR3 has 12 residues. CDR3 protein: CSVVGGAGWQFF.

J is TRBJ2-2 and V is TRBV19; the D gene TCRdb calls, TRBD2, cannot be checked with no DNA. Germline V gives CDR1 LNHDA, CDR2 SQIVND (reference sequence). The CDR3 is 14 amino acids. The CDR3 region is CASSIDGRAGELFF.

The genes are TRBV2 and TRBJ2-1; no DNA is available, so the TRBD1 call from TCRdb remains unchecked. Looked up from germline, CDR1 is SNHLY and CDR2 is FYNNEI. This CDR3 spans 17 amino acids. The chain's CDR3 is CASSTTSGTGAFHEQFF.

V gene TRBV6-6 combines with J gene TRBJ2-2; the TRBD2 assignment by TCRdb is unverifiable without DNA. The CDR3 spans 14 residues. Germline CDR1 and CDR2: MNHNY and SVGAGI (reference sequence). CDR3 amino acids: CASSYVGDVGELFF.

The genes are TRBV7-6 and TRBJ2-7; without DNA, the TCRdb call of TRBD2 cannot be checked. Germline V lookup: CDR1 SGHVS, CDR2 FNYEAQ. The CDR3 sequence is 19 residues long. CDR3 loop: CASSSEPGLAGGLSYEQYF.

The V gene is TRBV12-3 or TRBV12-4, the J gene TRBJ2-7. CDR3 length: 12 residues. The CDR3 sequence: CASSLGFSEQYF.

The rearrangement uses TRBV27 and TRBJ2-3; TCRdb's D gene call, TRBD2, goes unchecked for lack of DNA. The CDR3 is 16 amino acids. From germline, CDR1 is MNHEY and CDR2 SMNVEV (reference sequence). CDR3: CASSLFSGATTDTQYF.

V and J are TRBV12-3 or TRBV12-4 and TRBJ2-7; without DNA, the TCRdb call of TRBD1 cannot be checked. The CDR3 runs to 13 residues. The CDR3 region is CASTPPSGDEQYF.

This chain connects TRBV6-5 to TRBJ1-5. The CDR3 totals 14 residues. In germline, CDR1 is MNHEY, CDR2 SVGAGI. The CDR3 loop is CASSRGRGHQPQHF.

The genes are TRBV12-3 or TRBV12-4 and TRBJ2-1; TCRdb reports TRBD2, a call that lacks DNA to check it against. The CDR3 length is 16 residues. CDR3 region: CASSSSGSGRENEQFF.

The chain couples TRBV7-2 to TRBJ1-5; TCRdb returns TRBD1, unconfirmable since there is no DNA. The germline gives CDR1 SGHTA, CDR2 FQGNSA. This CDR3 region has 16 residues. CDR3 residues: CASSATGTWGNQPQHF.